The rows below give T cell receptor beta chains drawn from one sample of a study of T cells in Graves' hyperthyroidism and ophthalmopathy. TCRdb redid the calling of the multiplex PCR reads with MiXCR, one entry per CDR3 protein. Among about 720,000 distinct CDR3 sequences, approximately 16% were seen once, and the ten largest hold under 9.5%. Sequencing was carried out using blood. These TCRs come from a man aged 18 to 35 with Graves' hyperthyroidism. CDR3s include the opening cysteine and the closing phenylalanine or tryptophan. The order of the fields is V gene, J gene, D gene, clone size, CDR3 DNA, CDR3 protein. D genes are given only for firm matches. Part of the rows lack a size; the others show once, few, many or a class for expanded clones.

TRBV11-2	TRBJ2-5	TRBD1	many	TGTGCCAGCAGCTCTCACAGGGGGACCTTTGAGACCCAGTACTTC	CASSSHRGTFETQYF
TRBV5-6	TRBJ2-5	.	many	TGTGCCAGCAGCTTGGCCGAGCGAGAGACCCAGTACTTC	CASSLAERETQYF
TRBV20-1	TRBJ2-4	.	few	TGCAGTGCTAGGGGGTCGCTAGCCAAAAACATTCAGTACTTC	CSARGSLAKNIQYF
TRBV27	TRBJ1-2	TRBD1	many	TGTGCCAGCAGTGCCCTAGGAGGACAGGGAATTTATGGCTACACCTTC	CASSALGGQGIYGYTF
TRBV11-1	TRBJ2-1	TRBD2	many	TGTGCCAGCAGCTCCGGGACTAGCGAAAGCAATGAGCAGTTCTTC	CASSSGTSESNEQFF
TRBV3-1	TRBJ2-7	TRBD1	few	TGTGCCAGCACCCTCCGGGAAGGGGGCAAGCAGTACTTC	CASTLREGGKQYF
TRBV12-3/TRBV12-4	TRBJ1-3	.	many	TGTGCCAGCAGGGGGGAGCTCTCTGGAAACACCATATATTTT	CASRGELSGNTIYF
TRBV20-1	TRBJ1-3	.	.	TGCAGTGCTAGAGGGAACAGGCGAAACACCATATATTTT	CSARGNRRNTIYF
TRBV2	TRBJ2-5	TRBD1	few	TGTGCCAGCAGTGAAGCACAGGGGCCCCAAGAGACCCAGTACTTC	CASSEAQGPQETQYF
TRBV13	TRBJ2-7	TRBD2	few	TGTGCCAGCAGCCTGTGGGCTAGCGGGAGGTTATACGAGCAGTACTTC	CASSLWASGRLYEQYF
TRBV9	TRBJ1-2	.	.	TGTGCCAGCAGCGAAGGCGGGCAGGGCGGCTATGGCTACACCTTC	CASSEGGQGGYGYTF
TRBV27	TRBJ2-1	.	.	TGTGCCAGCAGTTTTCGAGCGCCCCACTACAGTGAGCAGTTCTTC	CASSFRAPHYSEQFF
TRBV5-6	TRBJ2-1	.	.	TGTGCCAGCAGCTTGGCCGTGACAGAGTACAATGAGCAGTTCTTC	CASSLAVTEYNEQFF
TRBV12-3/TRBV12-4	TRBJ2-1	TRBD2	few	TGTGCCAGCAGTCCGTACCCCGAGCGGGAGGGCCCTCGCAATGAGCAGTTCTTC	CASSPYPEREGPRNEQFF
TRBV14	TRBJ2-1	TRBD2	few	TGTGCCAGCAGCCCTACTCCCGGGGGGAATGAGCAGTTCTTC	CASSPTPGGNEQFF
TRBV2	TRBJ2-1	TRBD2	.	TGTGCCAGCAAACTACTAGCGGGAGGGCAGTTCTTC	CASKLLAGGQFF
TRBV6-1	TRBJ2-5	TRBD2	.	TGTGCCAGCAGCAACCCGGGACTAGCGTTCAATCAAGAGACCCAGTACTTC	CASSNPGLAFNQETQYF
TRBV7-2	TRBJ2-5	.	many	TGTGCCAGCAGCTTAGCGCCCCCGATAATACAGAAAGAGACCCAGTACTTC	CASSLAPPIIQKETQYF
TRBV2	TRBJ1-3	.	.	TGTGCCAGCAGTGACCGACCCCCAGGGGCGAGAGGAAACACCATATATTTT	CASSDRPPGARGNTIYF
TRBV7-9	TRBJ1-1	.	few	TGTGCCAGCAGCAATTTAATGGGGGCTTTCTTT	CASSNLMGAFF
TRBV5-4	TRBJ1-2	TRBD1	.	TGTGCCAGCAGCTCTCAGGGGGCGCGCTATGGCTACACCTTC	CASSSQGARYGYTF
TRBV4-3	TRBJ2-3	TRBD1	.	TGCGCCAGCAGCCCCATCTCTGGGGGACAGGGAGTACTAGGCACAGATACGCAGTATTTT	CASSPISGGQGVLGTDTQYF
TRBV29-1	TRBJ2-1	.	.	TGCAGCGTTGTCGAAGCTAACAATGAGCAGTTCTTC	CSVVEANNEQFF
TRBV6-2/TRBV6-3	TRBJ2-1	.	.	TGTGCCAGCAGTTACACCAGGCCCCGGGGGGCCGGGGATGAGCAGTTCTTC	CASSYTRPRGAGDEQFF
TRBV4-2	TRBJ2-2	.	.	TGTGCCAGCAGCCAAGAGAGGGGATCAACCGGGGAGCTGTTTTTT	CASSQERGSTGELFF
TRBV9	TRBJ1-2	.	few	TGTGCCAGCAGCGTAGCGCCAGGGCGGTATGGCTACACCTTC	CASSVAPGRYGYTF
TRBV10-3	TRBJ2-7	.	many	TGTGCCATCAGTGAGAGATCTAGCTACGAGCAGTACTTC	CAISERSSYEQYF
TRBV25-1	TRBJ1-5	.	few	TGTGCCAGCACAACAGATAATCAGCCCCAGCATTTT	CASTTDNQPQHF
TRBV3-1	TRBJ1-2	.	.	TGTGCCAGCAGCCCGCGGGCAGCCAACTATGGCTACACCTTC	CASSPRAANYGYTF
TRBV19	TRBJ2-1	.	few	TGTGCCAGTAGTCCCTGGGGGTCCACCCCTACAAGTGAGCAGTTCTTC	CASSPWGSTPTSEQFF
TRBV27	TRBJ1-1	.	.	TGTGCCAGCAGTCCGCTGGGAGAAATGAACACTGAAGCTTTCTTT	CASSPLGEMNTEAFF
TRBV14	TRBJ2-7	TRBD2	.	TGTGCCAGCAGCCAAGGGACAGCGGGGACTAGCGGGATCGAGCAGTACTTC	CASSQGTAGTSGIEQYF
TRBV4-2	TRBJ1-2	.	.	TGTGCCAGCAGCCAAGATTGGGGGGATGAGTATGGCTACACCTTC	CASSQDWGDEYGYTF
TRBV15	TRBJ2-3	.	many	TGTGCCACCAGCAGCCCCTCGCGGAACACAGATACGCAGTATTTT	CATSSPSRNTDTQYF
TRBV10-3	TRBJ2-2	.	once	TGTGCCATCAGTGGAGGGGAAAGGGAGCTGTTTTTT	CAISGGERELFF
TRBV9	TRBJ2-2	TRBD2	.	TGTGCCAGCAGCGGGGTAGCGGGACGCACCGGGGAGCTGTTTTTT	CASSGVAGRTGELFF
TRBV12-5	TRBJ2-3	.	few	TGTGCTAGTGGTTTGTCCGGGCGTGGCACAGATACGCAGTATTTT	CASGLSGRGTDTQYF
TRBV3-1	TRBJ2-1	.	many	TGTGCCAGCAGCTGGACTACCTCCTCCTACAATGAGCAGTTCTTC	CASSWTTSSYNEQFF
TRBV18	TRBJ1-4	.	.	TGTGCCAGCTCACCACAACTGAATGAAAAACTGTTTTTT	CASSPQLNEKLFF
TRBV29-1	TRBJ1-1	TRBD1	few	TGCAGCGGAGCCGGGACAGGCTTTATTCCTGAAGCTTTCTTT	CSGAGTGFIPEAFF
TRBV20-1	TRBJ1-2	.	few	TGCAGTGCTAGAGGGACGGTGGACTATGGCTACACCTTC	CSARGTVDYGYTF
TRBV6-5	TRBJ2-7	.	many	TGTGCCAGCAGTTACTCGATACGAGGGGACTACGAGCAGTACTTC	CASSYSIRGDYEQYF